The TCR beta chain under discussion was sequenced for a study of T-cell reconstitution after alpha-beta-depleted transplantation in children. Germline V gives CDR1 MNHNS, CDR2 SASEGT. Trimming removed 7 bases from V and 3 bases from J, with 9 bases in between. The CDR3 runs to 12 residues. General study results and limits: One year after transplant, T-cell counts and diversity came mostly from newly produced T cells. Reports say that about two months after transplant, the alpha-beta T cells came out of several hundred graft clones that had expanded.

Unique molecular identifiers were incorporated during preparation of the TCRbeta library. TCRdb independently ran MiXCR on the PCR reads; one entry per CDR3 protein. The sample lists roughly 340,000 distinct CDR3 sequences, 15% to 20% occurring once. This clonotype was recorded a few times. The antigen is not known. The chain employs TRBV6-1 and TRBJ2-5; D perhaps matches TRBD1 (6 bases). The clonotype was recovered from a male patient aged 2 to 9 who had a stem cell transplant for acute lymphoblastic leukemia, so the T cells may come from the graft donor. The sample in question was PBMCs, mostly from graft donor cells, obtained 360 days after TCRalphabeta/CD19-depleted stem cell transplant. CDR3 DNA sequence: TGTGCCAGCACCTGGACAGAAGAGACCCAGTACTTC. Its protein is CASTWTEETQYF.